Following are 21 T cell receptor beta chains from one sample sequenced in a study of technical replicates of blood from four donors. Profiling relied on immunoSEQ multiplex PCR, and the TCRdb table lists in-frame clones only, not all of them. The data contain around 67,000 clones, approximately 86% of them seen just once; the ten biggest clones take up roughly 4.6%. The sequenced sample consisted of PBMCs. The source of these receptors is a human donor in good health. Some clones in this sample may be carry-over from other donors' samples.

The chain links TRBV6-1 to TRBJ2-5; D is unresolved. CDR1 and CDR2 from the germline V gene are MNHNS and SASEGT. The ends were cut back, 4 bases at V and 6 bases at J, with 18 bases in the middle. The CDR3 is made up of 15 amino acids. CDR3 DNA: TGTGCCAGCAGTGCGATGACTGTAGGTGAGCAGACCCAGTACTTC. This codes for CASSAMTVGEQTQYF.

The chain joins TRBV7-2 to TRBJ2-7, with D unresolved. CDR3 length equals 12 residues. Germline CDR1 reads SGHTA; CDR2 reads FQGNSA. Trimming took 5 bases from V and 3 from J, leaving 8 bases between them. CDR3 residues: CASSRPGYEQYF. The DNA for the CDR3 is TGTGCCAGCAGCCGTCCGGGCTACGAGCAGTACTTC.

The gene calls are TRBV2 and TRBJ1-5, with a weak D call TRBD1 (6 bases). V was cut by 8 bases and J by 0 bases, with 14 bases left in between. This CDR3 contains 15 residues. The germline V gene has CDR1 SNHLY and CDR2 FYNNEI. As DNA, the CDR3 is TGTGCCAGCTCAAGGACAGAATATAGCAATCAGCCCCAGCATTTT. Encoded protein: CASSRTEYSNQPQHF.

This clone has just one count. The rearrangement uses TRBV11-1 and TRBJ1-1; tentatively, D is TRBD1 (6 bases). The CDR3 is made up of 14 amino acids. V gave up 7 bases and J gave up 1 base, with 13 bases separating them. Germline V gene sequence: CDR1 SGHAT, CDR2 FQDESV (reference sequence). The CDR3 is CASTSDSPNTEAFF. The CDR3 bases are TGTGCCAGCACCTCGGACAGCCCGAACACTGAAGCTTTCTTT.

The rearrangement links TRBV2 to TRBJ2-3; 11 bases line up with TRBD2. Germline CDR1 and CDR2: SNHLY and FYNNEI. V gave up 9 bases and J gave up 2 bases; unmatched junction bases: 7. This CDR3 is 15 amino acids long. CDR3 region: CARGTSGKATDTQYF. The CDR3 region has the DNA TGTGCCAGGGGGACTAGCGGCAAAGCCACAGATACGCAGTATTTT.

This rearrangement joins TRBV4-1 to TRBJ1-5; perhaps TRBD1 as D (5 bases). The V end was cut by 11 bases, the J end by 2 bases, with 22 bases between. CDR1 and CDR2 from the germline V gene are MGHRA and YSYEKL. The CDR3 is made up of 16 amino acids. The CDR3 nucleotides are TGCGCCTTAAGGGGCACCAGGGAATTGTGCAATCAGCCCCAGCATTTT. Residues: CALRGTRELCNQPQHF.

The genes are TRBV19 and TRBJ1-1; 8 nucleotides agree with TRBD1. Per the germline V gene, CDR1 is LNHDA and CDR2 is SQIVND (reference sequence). After removal of 7 bases from V and 4 bases from J, the junction contained 8 bases not matched to a gene. The CDR3 has 14 amino acids. CDR3: CASNRDRGFTEAFF. The CDR3 DNA reads as TGTGCCAGTAACAGAGACAGGGGTTTCACTGAAGCTTTCTTT.

The chain recombines TRBV7-9 with TRBJ1-6, with D possibly TRBD1 on 6 matching bases. Germline assignment: CDR1 SEHNR and CDR2 FQNEAQ (reference sequence). This CDR3 is built from 14 residues. V was cut by 4 bases and J by 7 bases, with 11 bases left in between. CDR3 residues: CASSWDKRNSPLHF. CDR3 bases: TGTGCCAGCAGCTGGGACAAGCGGAATTCACCCCTCCACTTT.

This chain connects TRBV29-1 to TRBJ2-1, with D maybe TRBD1 (7 bases). This CDR3 is built from 16 residues. Germline V gives CDR1 SQVTM, CDR2 ANQGSEA. V was cut by 1 base and J by 0 bases, with 13 bases left in between. The CDR3 reads CSVEVGQGGSYNEQFF. CDR3 sequence (DNA): TGCAGCGTTGAAGTGGGGCAGGGGGGCTCCTACAATGAGCAGTTCTTC.

CDR3 in DNA: TGTGCCAGCAGCTTGCAAGCGGACCAACGTCTGAACACCGGGGAGCTGTTTTTT. Protein: CASSLQADQRLNTGELFF. The J gene is TRBJ2-2, the V gene TRBV7-2, with D possibly TRBD2 on 5 matching bases. The CDR3 has 18 amino acids. V was clipped by 3 bases and J by 1 base, with 18 bases between them. The V gene's germline CDR1 is SGHTA and CDR2 FQGNSA.

J is TRBJ1-6 and V is TRBV5-4; TRBD1 agrees at 7 bases. Germline CDR1 reads SGHNT; CDR2 reads YYREEE (reference sequence). V lost 4 bases to trimming and J lost 0 bases; unmatched junction nucleotides: 7. The CDR3 is 17 amino acids. This CDR3 reads CASSPGQSGSYNSPLHF. The CDR3, as DNA: TGTGCCAGCAGCCCGGGACAGTCGGGCTCCTATAATTCACCCCTCCACTTT.

The CDR3 is CASSPGVDEKLFF. CDR3 sequence (DNA): TGTGCCAGCAGCCCGGGGGTAGATGAAAAACTGTTTTTT. The V and J genes are TRBV7-9 and TRBJ1-4; D might be TRBD1 (5 bases). Germline V lookup: CDR1 SEHNR, CDR2 FQNEAQ (reference sequence). The CDR3 is made up of 13 amino acids. V lost 5 bases to trimming and J lost 6 bases, with 10 bases between them.

The chain recombines TRBV19 with TRBJ2-7, with TRBD1 matching 12 bases. The germline gives CDR1 LNHDA, CDR2 SQIVND (reference sequence). The CDR3 extends over 17 amino acids. J was trimmed by 6 bases and V by 4 bases; bases with no gene match: 13. For the CDR3, the DNA is TGTGCCAGTAGTACCCGGGACAGGGGGCGCTCAGGAAGCGAGCAGTACTTC. Translated, it gives CASSTRDRGRSGSEQYF.

The V gene is TRBV27, the J gene TRBJ2-7; 10 bases are shared with TRBD2. The germline V gene has CDR1 MNHEY and CDR2 SMNVEV (reference sequence). Germline trimming cut 8 bases from V and 2 bases from J; bases unmatched to any gene: 6. The CDR3 is made up of 14 amino acids. CDR3 residues: CASRLAGDAYEQYF. The CDR3 DNA is TGTGCCAGCCGTCTAGCGGGAGACGCCTACGAGCAGTACTTC.

A few counts support this clone. The V call is TRBV30, the J call TRBJ2-4; D not resolved. The germline CDR1 and CDR2 sequences are GTSNPN and SVGIG (reference sequence). Trimming shortened V by 1 base and J by 0 bases, and 10 bases separated the two germline ends. The CDR3 contains 15 residues. The CDR3 region has the DNA TGTGCCTGGAGTGGTCAACTCCTAGCCAAAAACATTCAGTACTTC. It is translated as CAWSGQLLAKNIQYF.

There are a few counts of this clone. The genes are TRBV6-1 and TRBJ2-6; D not certain. In germline, CDR1 is MNHNS, CDR2 SASEGT. V dropped 6 bases and J dropped 1 base, with 7 bases sitting between them. The CDR3 runs 14 residues. CDR3 loop: CASRPASGANVLTF. DNA for the CDR3: TGTGCCAGCAGGCCAGCGTCTGGGGCCAACGTCCTGACTTTC.

The genes are TRBV2 and TRBJ2-7, with TRBD1 matching 9 bases. Looked up from germline, CDR1 is SNHLY and CDR2 is FYNNEI. This CDR3 region has 13 residues. V was clipped by 6 bases and J by 3 bases; unmatched bases: 3. CDR3 sequence: CASRGTGNYEQYF. The CDR3 coding sequence is TGTGCCAGCAGGGGGACAGGGAACTACGAGCAGTACTTC. Based on the CDR3 plus reference TRBV2 and TRBJ2-7, the full variable domain is EPEVTQTPSHQVTQMGQEVILRCVPISNHLYFYWYRQILGQKVEFLVSFYNNEISEKSEIFDDQFSVERPDGSNFTLKIRSTKLEDSAMYFCASRGTGNYEQYFGPGTRLTVT.

The chain joins TRBV7-2 to TRBJ2-5; no definite D call. Between the trimmed V and J ends, which lost 7 bases and 1 base, there was a span of 13 bases. This CDR3 contains 14 residues. The V gene's germline CDR1 is SGHTA and CDR2 FQGNSA. CDR3 sequence: CASTLQQAQETQYF. In DNA, the CDR3 is TGTGCCAGCACCCTACAGCAGGCCCAAGAGACCCAGTACTTC.

The chain combines TRBV5-4 with TRBJ2-5; TRBD2 agrees at 7 bases. The CDR3 is made up of 17 amino acids. The trim removed 0 bases at V and 5 bases at J, leaving 13 bases unmatched. Per germline, CDR1 SGHNT and CDR2 YYREEE (reference sequence). This chain's CDR3 is CASSLGRGGAEGETQYF. The CDR3, as DNA: TGTGCCAGCAGCTTGGGGCGCGGGGGAGCGGAGGGGGAGACCCAGTACTTC.

This rearrangement joins TRBV19 to TRBJ2-3; TRBD2 matches at 9 bases. The CDR3 spans 16 residues. Germline V gives CDR1 LNHDA, CDR2 SQIVND (reference sequence). J lost 3 bases, V lost 7 bases, and 11 bases had no gene match. The CDR3 DNA sequence: TGTGCCAGTACCCATGCCAGCGGGGGGTTAACAGATACGCAGTATTTT. It yields the protein CASTHASGGLTDTQYF.

The V and J genes are TRBV13 and TRBJ2-1, with 8 bases lining up with TRBD1. The V gene's germline CDR1 is PRHDT and CDR2 FYEKMQ (reference sequence). The CDR3 spans 17 residues. V was pared by 4 bases and J by 4 bases, with 12 bases of the junction left unmatched. This CDR3 is CASSSPQGAATYNEQFF. The CDR3 nucleotides read TGTGCCAGCAGCTCGCCGCAGGGGGCCGCGACTTACAATGAGCAGTTCTTC. The complete variable domain, with remaining parts taken from reference TRBV13 and TRBJ2-1, reads AAGVIQSPRHLIKEKRETATLKCYPIPRHDTVYWYQQGPGQDPQFLISFYEKMQSDKGSIPDRFSAQQFSDYHSELNMSSLELGDSALYFCASSSPQGAATYNEQFFGPGTRLTVL.